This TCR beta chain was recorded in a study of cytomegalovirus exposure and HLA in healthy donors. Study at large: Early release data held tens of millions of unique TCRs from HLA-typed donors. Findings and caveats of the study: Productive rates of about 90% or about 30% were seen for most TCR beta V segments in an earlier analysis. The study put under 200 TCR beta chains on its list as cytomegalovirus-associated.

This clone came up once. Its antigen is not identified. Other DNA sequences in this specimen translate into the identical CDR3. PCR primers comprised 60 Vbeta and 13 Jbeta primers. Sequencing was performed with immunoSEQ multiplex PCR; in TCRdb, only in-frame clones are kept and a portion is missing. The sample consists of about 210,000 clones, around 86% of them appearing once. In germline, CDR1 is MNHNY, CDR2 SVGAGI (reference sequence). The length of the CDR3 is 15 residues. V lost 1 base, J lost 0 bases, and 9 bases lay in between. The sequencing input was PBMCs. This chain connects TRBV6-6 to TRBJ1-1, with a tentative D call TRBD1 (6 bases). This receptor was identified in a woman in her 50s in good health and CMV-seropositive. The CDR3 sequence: CASSYFRTVNTEAFF. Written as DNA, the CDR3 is TGTGCCAGCAGTTACTTTCGGACAGTGAACACTGAAGCTTTCTTT.